This T cell receptor beta chain was captured in a study of cytomegalovirus exposure and HLA in healthy donors. Across the whole study: For the roughly 390 genotyped donors, more than 65% fell within the Caucasian-associated ancestry cluster.

This PCR relied on a set of 60 Vbeta primers and 13 Jbeta primers. TCRdb's table, derived via immunoSEQ multiplex PCR, lists solely in-frame clones and lacks some. This table has around 130,000 clones, more than 60% appearing once. About this clone itself: Its antigen remains unidentified.

Study-wide points: Equally common other TCR beta chains were less clonally expanded than HLA-associated ones, a later analysis found. Later analysis demonstrated an association between a missense DCLRE1C variant and TCR beta V- and J-gene trimming. As was reported, the classifier diagnosed cytomegalovirus status with high specificity and sensitivity.

The material sequenced was PBMCs. This TCR was recovered from a woman in her 40s in good health and CMV-seronegative.

DNA of the CDR3: TGTGCCAGCAGAACAGGGGCGATGAACACTGAAGCTTTCTTT. This gives the protein CASRTGAMNTEAFF. V and J are TRBV25-1 and TRBJ1-1; 7 bases map to TRBD1. Germline CDR1 and CDR2: MGHDK and SYGVNS. V gave up 6 bases and J gave up 0 bases; unmatched junction bases: 4. The CDR3 loop spans 14 amino acids. Using reference TRBV25-1 and TRBJ1-1 for the parts outside the CDR3, the full variable domain is EADIYQTPRYLVIGTGKKITLECSQTMGHDKMYWYQQDPGMELHLIHYSYGVNSTEKGDLSSESTVSRIRTEHFPLTLESARPSHTSQYLCASRTGAMNTEAFFGQGTRLTVV.